This T cell receptor beta chain was recovered during a study of cytomegalovirus exposure and HLA in healthy donors (dated by TCRdb to the late 2010s). The study in broad terms: According to an earlier analysis of a few hundred of the donors, some 180 million T cells yielded approximately 120 million unique TCR beta sequences and about 300 Gb of sequence data. Roughly 300 gigabases of sequencing data and around 85 million unique TCR sequences made up an early release that covered about 640 HLA-typed donors. Of the 398 genotyped donors, approximately 83% fell in the genetic ancestry cluster associated with self-reported Caucasian donors. The aim of the study was to test whether cataloging public T cell receptors could identify signatures of past pathogen exposure. Using immunosequencing, the study profiled T cell repertoires from fewer than 700 subjects and related those repertoires to cytomegalovirus serostatus. In addition to the first cohort of hundreds of subjects, a separate validation cohort of 130 or so different subjects was used. To predict cytomegalovirus infection status, the study brought together high-throughput TCR immunosequencing, statistical association of individual TCRs with disease status, and machine learning. A later analysis re-analyzed previously published TCR beta repertoires from 550 to 700 donors and added high-resolution HLA genotyping to study TCR occurrence patterns. Rather than using new phenotypic data, the later analysis identified candidate immune exposures from TCR beta sequences and from how often those sequences occurred across donors. An earlier analysis of approximately 500 of the donors applied high-throughput TCR beta sequencing to assess whether each TCR beta V gene segment acted as functional or pseudogenic. Donor age, sex, ethnicity and CMV serostatus were compiled together with the repertoire data. A later genetic analysis took genome-wide SNP genotypes for about three fifths of the 666 donors and used that subset as a discovery cohort. Every discovery cohort repertoire had been produced on one sequencing platform. Class I and class II HLA loci were covered by the typing at four-digit resolution. The number of typed donors differed by locus: about 620-640 for A, B, C, DRB1 and DQB1; 522 for DQA1; around 580 for DPA1; and roughly 470 for DPB1. Because of strong linkage in the cohort, five DR-DQ haplotypes were treated as single units for association and clustering. Among about 400 genotyped donors of the cohort, an average of approximately 240,000 unique TCR beta nucleotide sequences was sequenced per donor, of which about 18% were non-productive.

The germline V gene encodes CDR1 SEHNR and CDR2 FQNEAQ (reference sequence). The germline V end is reduced by 2 bases and the J end by 5 bases; junction bases left unmatched: 14. The CDR3 goes from the cysteine to the phenylalanine over 18 residues. Just the 54-base CDR3 DNA is kept, in frame starting at base 1. Comments on this clone: Its antigen remains undetermined. No clone much larger than this one lies a single base away; base qualities are absent.

The cohort was made up of around 720 healthy bone marrow donors. Cohort members were all nominally healthy when sampled, although unrecorded immune exposures were likely present. The donor tested CMV seropositive, placing the donor among the 250 to 350 seropositive members of the cohort. Every donor gave a peripheral blood sample, and the peripheral blood mononuclear cells from that sample were used for TCR beta sequencing. The Qiagen DNeasy Blood Extraction Kit was used to extract genomic DNA from the blood cell samples. General conclusions and limits of the study: Most TCR sequences were observed very rarely across donors, whereas some public TCRs were present in many individuals. Because HLA typing was unavailable for some donors at each locus, only the typed subset was used in association tests. When HLA alleles, especially DR and DQ, strongly co-occurred, attributing TCR associations to individual alleles was difficult. The earlier analysis of 587 of the donors excluded 15 to 20 rarely observed V segments, including chromosome 9 orphons, because counts were too low. V-gene and J-gene trimming of TCR beta chains was associated with a missense DCLRE1C variant in a later genetic analysis, and the association was replicated in an independent cohort. A few of the identified cytomegalovirus-associated TCR beta chains were confirmed in vitro to be specific for cytomegalovirus antigens. A further reported finding was that TCR beta sequences accurately predicted the HLA-A and HLA-B alleles for most subjects in the first cohort. In a later analysis, the rate of TCR association differed among HLA loci, with DRB1 alleles having the most associated TCRs and HLA-C alleles having the fewest. The sequencing pipeline was judged likely to have produced a cluster of highly shared sequence variants as a technical artifact. This cohort had only TCR beta chains sequenced, and the lack of alpha or paired-chain data limited which features could be detected. CMV serostatus was the only immune exposure information available for the cohort. Correlated functional status among segregating V segments might be attributable to linkage disequilibrium, but an unknown experimental factor could not be ruled out. At a false discovery rate of 0.05, a later analysis linked 15,000 to 20,000 TCR beta sequences to specific HLA alleles. Most CMV-associated TCR beta chains appeared to be HLA-restricted in a later analysis, and the HLA associations seemed to be driven largely by CMV exposure. The presence/absence analyses assumed that sequencing depth was roughly uniform across donors, and that assumption may not be true. The classifier was reported to diagnose cytomegalovirus status with high specificity and sensitivity in both the original and validation cohorts. An earlier analysis of several hundred of the donors showed that most TCR beta V segments appeared in productive rearrangements either about 90% or about 30% of the time, which broadly matched IMGT annotations. According to the authors, the approach could potentially be generalized to other disease states and immunological phenotypes. A later analysis reported that several top co-occurrence clusters appeared linked to parvovirus B19, influenza, CMV and Epstein-Barr virus. In a later analysis, HLA-associated TCR beta chains showed more clonal expansion and lower generation probabilities than non-associated chains that were equally common. In the study, some 160 TCR beta chains were listed as associated with cytomegalovirus. A later genetic analysis reported fewer N-insertions in productive TCRs among donors in an Asian-associated ancestry cluster than the roughly 700-donor mean. The 87-base-pair reads could not distinguish some IMGT-functional V segments, including TRBV6-2 and TRBV6-3, so those segments were excluded.

Library generation was performed with the immunoSEQ multiplex PCR assay. A mixture of 60 forward primers for TCR Vbeta segments and 13 reverse primers for TCR Jbeta segments was used in the multiplex PCR. The CDR3 region of rearranged TCR beta genes was amplified from genomic DNA by a multiplex PCR assay. The Illumina HiSeq System was used to sequence the amplified TCR beta libraries as 87-base-pair reads. The authors' pipeline ran thus. A later analysis counted tens of millions of unique TCR beta chains across the 666 repertoires, and some 11 million of these chains were shared by at least two donors. A nearest-neighbor algorithm error-corrected the raw reads and collapsed the reads into unique sequences, merging closely related sequences to remove PCR and sequencing errors. V, D and J gene segments were assigned by aligning CDR3 sequences to IMGT reference sequences. For a sequence to be retained, at least a six-nucleotide match to both a V gene segment and a J gene segment was required. Rearrangements were called productive when the CDR3 lacked stop codons and stayed in frame with V and J; all others were non-productive. Following IMGT convention, CDR3 was defined as the stretch from the second conserved V-encoded cysteine to the conserved J-encoded phenylalanine. In an earlier analysis of just under 600 of the donors, sequences lacking an unambiguous match to a single V gene segment were excluded. An earlier analysis of several hundred of the donors classified V segments as functional when productive rearrangements were above 56.7% and as segregating when the standard deviation between donors was above 5%. A statistical classification framework was built for diagnosing cytomegalovirus status from the catalog of TCR beta chain sequences. A later analysis assigned V and J genes by comparing TCR nucleotide sequences with IMGT/GENE-DB human TR gene sequences. The TCRdist pipeline was used in a later analysis to assign CDR3 sequences and most-parsimonious VDJ recombination scenarios. A later analysis defined each TCR beta chain by its CDR3 amino acid sequence plus V-gene family, and excluded reads lacking a unique V-gene family. In a later analysis, 450 to 600 highly shared, low-generation-probability nucleotide sequences were removed to address suspected cross-contamination and a sequencing artifact. In a later analysis, a clonal expansion index was calculated for each public chain from normalized within-repertoire ranks of inferred template counts. In a later analysis, generation probabilities were computed using a VDJ recombination model fitted to out-of-frame rearrangements, and the results were checked against IGoR. A later analysis scored TCR-TCR, TCR-HLA and TCR-CMV co-occurrence with hypergeometric tests, applying a repertoire-size bias correction to TCR pairs. In a later analysis, false discovery rates were estimated by permuting HLA or CMV assignments 20 times. In a later analysis, co-occurring TCRs were grouped using DBSCAN, with TCRdist sequence similarity added in when clustering inside HLA-allele-positive subsets. Repertoires with fewer than 30,000 or more than 120,000 public chains, plus five repertoires with anomalous nucleotide sharing, were excluded from co-occurrence clustering. TCRdb re-hosts the immuneACCESS table, in-frame sequences only. Its copies lack some clones; in the studies checked, an unresolved V gene accounts for under half of them, and the cause for the rest is not known. The V and J calls and clone size are taken from that table; D and trimming were inferred from the DNA. Across this sample there are some 87,000 clones, with 79% seen only once. Under 25% of the sample belongs to the ten largest clones.

Sequenced sample: PBMCs. The V and J segments used are TRBV7-9 and TRBJ2-2; TRBD1 fits 7 bases in the junction. This clonotype was obtained from a woman aged 40 to 50 in good health and CMV-seropositive. The CDR3 amino acid sequence is: CASSLRSGQLRKTGELFF. The DNA sequence reads TGTGCCAGCAGCTTACGATCGGGACAGCTTCGGAAGACCGGGGAGCTGTTTTTT.